Detailed here is one T cell receptor beta chain. This clonotype was found many times. Its specific antigen is unknown. No quality values exist for individual bases; no much larger clone is one base distant. From cysteine to phenylalanine, the CDR3 is 12 amino acids long. Of the read, only the CDR3 DNA is kept; its 36 bases are in frame from base 1. The germline ends are 8 bases apart after V is trimmed by 7 bases and J by 0 bases. The germline V gene supplies CDR1 SQVTM and CDR2 ANQGSEA. Moderately to severely active disease, a Clinical Activity Score of at least 3, a NOSPECS grade of at least 4, and a duration under 3 months were present in ophthalmopathy patients. The study excluded patients with uncontrolled infections, other autoimmune diseases, pregnancy or lactation. Diagnoses were based on clinical symptoms, serum thyroxine and TRAb, thyroid ultrasound and orbital computed tomography. Ficoll-Paque density gradient centrifugation was used to isolate PBMCs from approximately 11 ml of fresh peripheral blood. Total RNA was extracted using Trizol reagent, and RNA quality was assessed on an Agilent 2100 Bioanalyzer.

The sample belongs to a study of T cells in Graves' hyperthyroidism and ophthalmopathy (dated by TCRdb to between 2019 and 2020). Regarding the study in general: Peripheral blood samples were taken at initial diagnosis, before any treatment was given. Once sampling was done, hyperthyroidism patients were given methimazole at a starting dose of 30 mg daily, whereas ophthalmopathy patients were given high-dose intravenous methylprednisolone. Prospective prediction of ophthalmopathy was tested in an independent validation cohort of approximately 19 hyperthyroidism patients and around 16 patients who later progressed to ophthalmopathy. The study also compared thyroid tissue and blood T-cell repertoires from more than 5 Graves' hyperthyroidism patients. According to the paper, TCR Vbeta CDR3 sequencing was carried out on 135 peripheral blood samples, which came from under 50 ophthalmopathy, under 85 hyperthyroidism and roughly 17 progressor patients. The roughly 91 discovery patients were randomly divided into training and test sets at a 7:3 ratio. A discovery cohort of about a hundred patients, approximately 45 with Graves' ophthalmopathy and approximately 60 with stable Graves' hyperthyroidism, was used to find distinguishing TCR V-J signatures.

The paper as a whole reports these results and caveats: A 13 V-J signature model separated ophthalmopathy from stable hyperthyroidism, with roughly 88% sensitivity and 81% to 82% specificity in cross-validation and 80%/75% in testing. Sample size was not statistically predetermined, and investigators were not blinded to group allocation. Most expanded thyroid clonotypes (frequency above 0.001) were also detected in blood, a finding suggesting that blood repertoires may reflect thyroid immune responses. In validation, the model predicted progression to ophthalmopathy with around 71% sensitivity and 72% to 85% specificity, a median of 6.5 months before onset.

Amplification of TCR beta CDR3 regions was carried out from RNA transcripts. The TCR CDR3 was subjected to a first round of RT-PCR using the HTBI primer set and the Qiagen OneStep RT-PCR kit. A second multiplex PCR round built the libraries, followed by size selection and purification. Sequencing of the libraries was done on an Illumina HiSeq2000 using paired-end 100 bp reads. Processing in the source paper ran as follows. SOAPnuke was used to process the raw data, throwing out any read that contained adapters or uncalled bases, had a mean Phred below 15, or lacked an exact constant-primer or identifier match. High-quality paired reads were merged using COPE v1.2.5, and each unique nucleotide sequence was defined as a clonotype. MiTCR v1.1 was used to align clonotypes to the IMGT TRBV, TRBD and TRBJ reference segments. The analysis included only V-J combinations with a frequency above 0.0001, which together covered 99% to 99.2% of the repertoires. A TCS score was defined as the ratio of F50 (clonal expansion) to E x V (chaos), with BLOSUM62-based TCRdist applied between CDR3 peptides within each V-J. Welch's t-statistics and random forest reduced around 510 V-J features to fewer than 15, which were used in a naive Bayes classifier (R e1071). TCRdb trimmed the raw reads at Q25, called clones with MiXCR and kept productive beta chains. Each CDR3 protein gets just one entry, which takes the most common genes and DNA from the rows behind it. Here the V and J calls rest on TCRdb's processing, not on the authors' analysis. This sample holds 400,000 or so distinct CDR3 sequences; around 15% were observed only once. The ten largest account for roughly a fifth of the sample.

The sequence links TRBV29-1 to TRBJ2-3; TRBD1 is a possible D gene, resting on 6 matching bases. The receptor was isolated from a woman aged 60 to 75 with Graves' ophthalmopathy. What was sequenced was blood. The CDR3 region: CSGGQSTDTQYF. The base sequence is TGCAGCGGCGGACAGAGCACAGATACGCAGTATTTT.